This TCR beta chain is from a study of human T cells and chemical hapten exposure. For the study at large: The study patch tested 0.01% DPC on the upper back and read results at 6 days. General observations from the study: DPC sensitization left the count of TCRs above 1 in 1000 unchanged.

Concerning this clonotype: Its target is unknown.

Individual cDNA molecules received unique molecular identifiers in the library. MiXCR, applied by TCRdb to the RACE reads, yields one record per CDR3 protein. The profile covers over 300,000 distinct CDR3 sequences, with 5.1% appearing a single time and about 2.5% taken by the ten largest. Specified time point: pre-sensitization, week 0. Treatment denoted: therapeutic diphenylcyclopropenone sensitization with weekly scalp DPC. Unfractionated whole blood was the source of the extracted total RNA. Sample: whole blood, taken in connection with sensitization to the hapten diphenylcyclopropenone (DPC). The sequence came from a woman aged 45-65 years with alopecia areata. Some clones in this sample may be carry-over from other donors' samples.

CDR3 sequence reads: CASSLGASGDTQYF. CDR3 nucleotides: TGTGCCAGCAGCTTAGGGGCTTCTGGGGATACGCAGTATTTT. V and J are TRBV7-2 and TRBJ2-3, with D unclear. Germline V gene data show CDR1 as SGHTA and CDR2 as FQGNSA. CDR3 length: 14 amino acids. V lost 1 base, J lost 6 bases, and 11 bases lay in between.